The text below deals with one T cell receptor beta chain. Its antigen is still unknown. Extracted RNA was reverse transcribed into cDNA, the sequencing template. Clones were sequenced by immunoSEQ multiplex PCR, and TCRdb holds only the in-frame ones, with some missing. The sample shows some 110,000 clones, about 54% of them seen only once. This record belongs to a study of CD8+ T cells in alopecia areata. Overall study results and limits: Clonality in lesional scalp, especially alopecia totalis/universalis, exceeded that of normal scalp. Expanded CD8+ clones among the top 100, and scalp clonality, were significantly decreased by tofacitinib. Tofacitinib did not eliminate many expanded lesional clones from scalp or blood.

Treatment indicated: oral pan-JAK inhibitor, 5-10 mg twice daily. It was from alopecia areata patients that lesional scalp punch biopsies and peripheral blood were collected. The CDR3 runs to 14 residues. V lost 4 bases, J lost 3 bases, and 7 bases stayed unmatched. CDR1 SQVTM and CDR2 ANQGSEA come from the germline V gene. Material: CD8+ T cells sorted from blood, obtained at week 4, from a patient treated with tofacitinib. The sequence came from a human donor with alopecia areata. The rearrangement links TRBV29-1 to TRBJ2-7; 9 bases fit TRBD1. This CDR3 reads CSVGTGTGFYEQYF. The DNA of the CDR3 is TGCAGCGTTGGTACGGGGACAGGGTTCTACGAGCAGTACTTC.